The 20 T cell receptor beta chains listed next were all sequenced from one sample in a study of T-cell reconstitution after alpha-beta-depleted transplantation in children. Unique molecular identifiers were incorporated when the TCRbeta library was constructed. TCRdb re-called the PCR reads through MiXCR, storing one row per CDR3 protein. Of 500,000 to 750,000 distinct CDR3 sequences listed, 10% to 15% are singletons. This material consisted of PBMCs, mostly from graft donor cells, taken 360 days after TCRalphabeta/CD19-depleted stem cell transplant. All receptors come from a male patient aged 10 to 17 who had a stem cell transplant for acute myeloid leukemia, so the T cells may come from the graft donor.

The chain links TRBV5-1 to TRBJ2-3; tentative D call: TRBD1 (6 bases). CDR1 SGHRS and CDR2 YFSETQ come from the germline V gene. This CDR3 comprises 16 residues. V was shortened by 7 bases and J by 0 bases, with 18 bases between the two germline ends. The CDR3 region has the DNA TGCGCCAGCGCACTCCACCCGGGACAAAGCACAGATACGCAGTATTTT. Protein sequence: CASALHPGQSTDTQYF. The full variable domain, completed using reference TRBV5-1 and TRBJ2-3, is KAGVTQTPRYLIKTRGQQVTLSCSPISGHRSVSWYQQTPGQGLQFLFEYFSETQRNKGNFPGRFSGRQFSNSRSEMNVSTLELGDSALYLCASALHPGQSTDTQYFGPGTRLTVL.

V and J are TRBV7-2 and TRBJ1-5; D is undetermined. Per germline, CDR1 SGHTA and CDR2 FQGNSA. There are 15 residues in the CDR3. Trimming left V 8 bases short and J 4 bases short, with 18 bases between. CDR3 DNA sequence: TGTGCCAGCGCACTAGAGATGGGTTGGAATCAGCCCCAGCATTTT. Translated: CASALEMGWNQPQHF.

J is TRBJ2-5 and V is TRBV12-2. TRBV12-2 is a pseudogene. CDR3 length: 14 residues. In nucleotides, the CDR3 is TGTGCAAGTCGCTTAGCGCGACGGGAAGAGACCCAGTACTTC. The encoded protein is CASRLARREETQYF.

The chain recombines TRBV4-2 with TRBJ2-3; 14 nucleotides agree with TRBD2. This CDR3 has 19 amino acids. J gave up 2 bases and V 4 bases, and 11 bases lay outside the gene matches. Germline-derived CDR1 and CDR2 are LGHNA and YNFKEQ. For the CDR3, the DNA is TGTGCCAGCAGCCGGACTAGCGGGAGGCCCCCCCGAAACACAGATACGCAGTATTTT. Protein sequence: CASSRTSGRPPRNTDTQYF.

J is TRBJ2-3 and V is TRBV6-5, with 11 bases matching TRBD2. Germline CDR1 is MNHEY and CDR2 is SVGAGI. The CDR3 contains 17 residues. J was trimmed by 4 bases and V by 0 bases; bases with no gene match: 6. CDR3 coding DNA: TGTGCCAGCAGTTACTCCCACCTAGCGGGAGGTTCAGATACGCAGTATTTT. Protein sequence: CASSYSHLAGGSDTQYF.

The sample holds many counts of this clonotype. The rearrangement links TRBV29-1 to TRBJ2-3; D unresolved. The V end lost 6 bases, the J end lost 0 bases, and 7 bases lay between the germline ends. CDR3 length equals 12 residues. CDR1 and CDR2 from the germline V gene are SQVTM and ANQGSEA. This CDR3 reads CSVVHSTDTQYF. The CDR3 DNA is TGCAGCGTAGTACATAGCACAGATACGCAGTATTTT.

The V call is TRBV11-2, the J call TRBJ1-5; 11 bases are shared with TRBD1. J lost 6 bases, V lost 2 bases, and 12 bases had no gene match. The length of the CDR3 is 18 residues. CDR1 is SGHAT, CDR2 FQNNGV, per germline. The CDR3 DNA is TGTGCCAGCAGCTTAAATAGCGGGACAGGGGGTGGGAGTCAGCCCCAGCATTTT. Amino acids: CASSLNSGTGGGSQPQHF. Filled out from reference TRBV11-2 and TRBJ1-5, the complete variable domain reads EAGVAQSPRYKIIEKRQSVAFWCNPISGHATLYWYQQILGQGPKLLIQFQNNGVVDDSQLPKDRFSAERLKGVDSTLKIQPAKLEDSAVYLCASSLNSGTGGGSQPQHFGDGTRLSIL.

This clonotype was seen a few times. Written as DNA, the CDR3 is TGTGCCAGCAGCTCAATTGGCCAGCGGGGCTCCTACGAGCAGTACTTC. Translating gives CASSSIGQRGSYEQYF. V and J are TRBV6-1 and TRBJ2-7, with 7 bases aligning to TRBD2. Losses at the gene ends were 6 bases for V and 0 bases for J; bases not matched to a gene: 11. This CDR3 is built from 16 residues. Germline lookup yields CDR1 MNHNS and CDR2 SASEGT.

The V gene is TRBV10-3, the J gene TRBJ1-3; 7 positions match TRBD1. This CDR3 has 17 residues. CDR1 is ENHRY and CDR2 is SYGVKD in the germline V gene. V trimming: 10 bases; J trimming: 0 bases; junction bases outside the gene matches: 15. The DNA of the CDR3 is TGTGCCACCAAAATTAGTCCTACAGGGGCCTCTGGAAACACCATATATTTT. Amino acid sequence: CATKISPTGASGNTIYF.

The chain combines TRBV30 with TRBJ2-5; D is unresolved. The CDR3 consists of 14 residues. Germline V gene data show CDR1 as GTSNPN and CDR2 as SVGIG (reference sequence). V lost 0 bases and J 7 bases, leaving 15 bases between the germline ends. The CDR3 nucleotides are TGTGCCTGGAGTGTACTCATAGGCTCGGGGACCCAGTACTTC. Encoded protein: CAWSVLIGSGTQYF.

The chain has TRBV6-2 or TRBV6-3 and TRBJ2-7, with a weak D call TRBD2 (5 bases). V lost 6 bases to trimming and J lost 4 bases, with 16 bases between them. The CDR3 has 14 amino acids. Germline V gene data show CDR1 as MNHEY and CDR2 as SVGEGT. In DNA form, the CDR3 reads TGTGCCAGCAGACGAGCGGAACCCGGTTACGAGCAGTACTTC. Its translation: CASRRAEPGYEQYF.

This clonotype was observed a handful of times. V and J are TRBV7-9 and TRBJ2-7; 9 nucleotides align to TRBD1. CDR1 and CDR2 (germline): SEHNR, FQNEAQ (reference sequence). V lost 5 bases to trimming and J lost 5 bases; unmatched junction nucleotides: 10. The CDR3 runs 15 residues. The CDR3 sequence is CASSPPGTGWNEQYF. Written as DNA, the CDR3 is TGTGCCAGCAGCCCTCCCGGGACAGGGTGGAACGAGCAGTACTTC.

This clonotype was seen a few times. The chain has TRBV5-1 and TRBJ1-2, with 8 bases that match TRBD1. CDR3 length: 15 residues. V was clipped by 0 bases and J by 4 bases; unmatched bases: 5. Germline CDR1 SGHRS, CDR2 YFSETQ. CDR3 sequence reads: CASSLAGQGAYGYTF. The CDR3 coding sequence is TGCGCCAGCAGCTTGGCCGGACAGGGAGCCTATGGCTACACCTTC.

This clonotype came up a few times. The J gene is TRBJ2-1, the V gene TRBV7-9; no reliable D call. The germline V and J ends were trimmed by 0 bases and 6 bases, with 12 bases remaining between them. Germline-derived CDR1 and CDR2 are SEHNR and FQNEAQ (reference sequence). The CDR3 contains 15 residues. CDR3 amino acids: CASSLALTTTNEQFF. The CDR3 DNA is TGTGCCAGCAGCTTAGCCCTAACGACGACCAATGAGCAGTTCTTC.

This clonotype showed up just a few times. CDR3 in amino acids: CASSLEVWAVNTGELFF. In DNA form, the CDR3 reads TGCGCCAGCAGCTTGGAGGTTTGGGCGGTGAACACCGGGGAGCTGTTTTTT. The chain recombines TRBV5-1 with TRBJ2-2; no definite D call. From germline, CDR1 is SGHRS and CDR2 YFSETQ. Between the trimmed V and J ends, which lost 0 bases and 1 base, there was a span of 13 bases. This CDR3 has 17 amino acids.

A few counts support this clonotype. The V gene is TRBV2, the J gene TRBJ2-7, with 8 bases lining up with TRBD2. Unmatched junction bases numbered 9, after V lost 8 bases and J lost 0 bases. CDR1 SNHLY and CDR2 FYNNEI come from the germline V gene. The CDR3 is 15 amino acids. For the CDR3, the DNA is TGTGCCAGCGCCTCAAGACTAGCGAGCTCCTACGAGCAGTACTTC. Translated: CASASRLASSYEQYF.

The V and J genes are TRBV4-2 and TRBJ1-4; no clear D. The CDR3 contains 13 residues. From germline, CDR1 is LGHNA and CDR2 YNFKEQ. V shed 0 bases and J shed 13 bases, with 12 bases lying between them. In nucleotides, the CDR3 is TGTGCCAGCAGCCAAGATACAGATTTGGGACTGTTTTTT. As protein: CASSQDTDLGLFF.

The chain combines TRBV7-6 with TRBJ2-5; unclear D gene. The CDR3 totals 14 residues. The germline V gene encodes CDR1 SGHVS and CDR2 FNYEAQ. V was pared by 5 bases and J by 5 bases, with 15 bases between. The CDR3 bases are TGTGCCAGCAGCGAGGTTGTGGGGTTGGAGACCCAGTACTTC. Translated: CASSEVVGLETQYF.

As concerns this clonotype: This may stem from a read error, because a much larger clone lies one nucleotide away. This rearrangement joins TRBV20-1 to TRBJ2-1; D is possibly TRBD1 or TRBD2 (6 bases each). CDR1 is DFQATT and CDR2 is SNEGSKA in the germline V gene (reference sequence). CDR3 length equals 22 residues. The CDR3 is CCARDRIRDTGTPRRVYNEQFF. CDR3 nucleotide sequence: TGCTGTGCTAGAGATCGAATTCGGGACACCGGGACTCCCCGGCGGGTATACAATGAGCAGTTCTTC.

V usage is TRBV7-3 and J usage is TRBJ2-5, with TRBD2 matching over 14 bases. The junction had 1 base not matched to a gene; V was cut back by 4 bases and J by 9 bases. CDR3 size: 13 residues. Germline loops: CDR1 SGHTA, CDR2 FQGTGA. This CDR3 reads CASSSGLAGAQYF. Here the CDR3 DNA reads TGTGCCAGCAGCTCGGGACTAGCGGGGGCCCAGTACTTC.